A selection of T cell receptor beta chains follows, all from one sample in a study of response to subunit inactivated influenza vaccine. TCRdb re-called the RT-PCR reads through MiXCR, storing one row per CDR3 protein. This repertoire shows a few hundred thousand distinct CDR3 sequences, less than 15% found once; its top ten account for around 10%. The source was PBMCs from blood, collected about 13 days after vaccination. All receptors come from a man between 50 and 59 years old who received an inactivated influenza vaccine. Each CDR3 is given with its conserved first and last residue. Fields, in order: clone size, V gene, J gene, D gene, CDR3 protein, CDR3 DNA. The D gene is left open where the match is weak. A row's size may be missing; if present it is once, few, many or a size class.

few	TRBV5-1	TRBJ2-1	.	CASSLSWAGHNEQFF	TGCGCCAGCAGCTTGTCGTGGGCCGGGCACAATGAGCAGTTCTTC
.	TRBV7-8	TRBJ2-7	.	CPSSADTYYEQYF	TGTCCCAGCAGCGCGGACACCTACTACGAGCAGTACTTC
.	TRBV7-2	TRBJ2-3	.	CASSRGQTKLDTDTQYF	TGTGCCAGCAGCCGGGGCCAGACTAAATTAGACACAGATACGCAGTATTTT
few	TRBV11-1	TRBJ2-3	TRBD1	CASSPGTVGTQYF	TGTGCCAGCAGCCCCGGGACAGTTGGTACGCAGTATTTT
few	TRBV13	TRBJ2-1	TRBD1	CASSHPGQGLFGSYNEQFF	TGTGCCAGCAGCCATCCGGGACAGGGGTTGTTCGGGTCCTACAATGAGCAGTTCTTC
many	TRBV12-3/TRBV12-4	TRBJ2-5	.	CASSGDNLSAQYF	TGTGCCAGCAGTGGGGACAACCTATCGGCCCAGTACTTC
few	TRBV4-3	TRBJ2-1	.	CASSQEVSGEQFF	TGCGCCAGCAGCCAAGAGGTCAGTGGTGAGCAGTTCTTC
.	TRBV4-2	TRBJ2-4	.	CASSQELVGGNIQYF	TGTGCCAGCAGCCAAGAATTAGTAGGGGGAAACATTCAGTACTTC
few	TRBV12-3/TRBV12-4	TRBJ2-5	.	CASSSQRARTETQYF	TGTGCCAGCAGTTCCCAGCGGGCTAGAACGGAGACCCAGTACTTC
few	TRBV6-5	TRBJ2-3	TRBD2	CASSSRDYSDTQYF	TGTGCCAGCAGTTCCCGGGACTACTCAGATACGCAGTATTTT
.	TRBV9	TRBJ2-3	.	CASSGFRSDTQYF	TGTGCCAGCAGCGGGTTTAGGTCAGATACGCAGTATTTT
many	TRBV7-6	TRBJ2-1	TRBD2	CASSLNLLAGSHNEQFF	TGTGCCAGCAGCTTAAATCTACTAGCGGGGTCCCACAATGAGCAGTTCTTC
.	TRBV7-2	TRBJ2-1	.	CASSLMHGEQFF	TGTGCCAGCAGCTTAATGCATGGTGAGCAGTTCTTC
few	TRBV20-1	TRBJ1-5	.	CSARDSIGGTNQPQHF	TGCAGTGCTAGAGACAGCATAGGAGGCACGAATCAGCCCCAGCATTTT
many	TRBV11-2	TRBJ2-3	.	CASSPAASDTQYF	TGTGCCAGCAGCCCCGCGGCTTCAGATACGCAGTATTTT
many	TRBV12-3/TRBV12-4	TRBJ1-5	.	CASSFLGGNQPQHF	TGTGCCAGCAGTTTTCTGGGTGGCAATCAGCCCCAGCATTTT
.	TRBV28	TRBJ1-5	.	CASRWEYNQPQHF	TGTGCCAGCAGATGGGAGTACAATCAGCCCCAGCATTTT
.	TRBV4-2	TRBJ2-1	TRBD2	CASSRSILVAGDLTNEQFF	TGTGCCAGCAGCCGATCAATATTGGTAGCGGGAGACCTGACAAATGAGCAGTTCTTC
.	TRBV15	TRBJ1-1	TRBD1	CATSTEGASEAFF	TGTGCCACCAGCACGGAGGGGGCGTCTGAAGCTTTCTTT
.	TRBV6-1	TRBJ1-2	.	CASSTGTRPYGYTF	TGTGCCAGCAGTACCGGGACACGTCCCTATGGCTACACCTTC
few	TRBV18	TRBJ2-4	TRBD1	CASSPSEQGAKNIQYF	TGTGCCAGCTCACCATCAGAACAGGGGGCCAAAAACATTCAGTACTTC
.	TRBV5-1	TRBJ2-6	.	CASSLTGISGPFSGANVLTF	TGCGCCAGCAGCTTGACAGGAATTTCGGGGCCTTTTTCTGGGGCCAACGTCCTGACTTTC
many	TRBV13	TRBJ2-2	.	CASSLGQLITGELFF	TGTGCCAGCAGCCTCGGACAGTTGATCACCGGGGAGCTGTTTTTT
few	TRBV4-1	TRBJ2-3	.	CASSQDPTGTDTQYF	TGCGCCAGCAGCCAAGATCCAACGGGCACAGATACGCAGTATTTT
few	TRBV28	TRBJ2-5	.	CASRDVAVPDTQYF	TGTGCCAGCAGGGACGTAGCGGTCCCGGACACCCAGTACTTC
few	TRBV12-3/TRBV12-4	TRBJ2-1	TRBD2	CASSGTTWSSYNEQFF	TGTGCCAGCAGTGGGACTACTTGGAGCTCCTACAATGAGCAGTTCTTC
few	TRBV7-2	TRBJ1-5	TRBD1	CASSLVSVQGARQPQHF	TGTGCCAGCAGCTTAGTTTCGGTTCAGGGGGCGCGACAGCCCCAGCATTTT
few	TRBV7-2	TRBJ1-2	TRBD1	CASSLETGGLGYTF	TGTGCCAGCAGCTTAGAGACAGGGGGGTTAGGCTACACCTTC
many	TRBV12-3/TRBV12-4	TRBJ2-2	.	CASSSGLHTGELFF	TGTGCCAGCAGTTCGGGACTCCACACCGGGGAGCTGTTTTTT
.	TRBV7-2	TRBJ2-3	.	CASSLNGRGEDTQYF	TGTGCCAGCAGCTTAAATGGCAGGGGGGAAGATACGCAGTATTTT
few	TRBV28	TRBJ2-7	TRBD1	CASTPPAGQGNIYEQYF	TGTGCCAGCACCCCCCCCGCGGGACAGGGGAACATCTACGAGCAGTACTTC
few	TRBV29-1	TRBJ1-2	TRBD1	CSVDPRGRHGYTF	TGCAGCGTTGATCCCAGGGGGCGTCATGGCTACACCTTC
.	TRBV28	TRBJ2-3	TRBD2	CASSLGLAGTRSRDTQYF	TGTGCCAGCAGTTTAGGGCTAGCGGGCACCCGTAGCAGAGATACGCAGTATTTT
.	TRBV15	TRBJ2-5	.	CATSRDLLIQETQYF	TGTGCCACCAGCAGAGATCTCCTCATACAAGAGACCCAGTACTTC
.	TRBV24-1	TRBJ2-6	.	CATSDTSSGANVLTF	TGTGCCACCAGTGATACGTCGTCTGGGGCCAACGTCCTGACTTTC
.	TRBV7-2	TRBJ2-5	.	CASSLGGRTETQYF	TGTGCCAGCAGCTTAGGGGGGAGAACGGAGACCCAGTACTTC
.	TRBV4-3	TRBJ1-1	.	CASSQDGQAEAFF	TGCGCCAGCAGCCAAGACGGGCAGGCCGAAGCTTTCTTT
few	TRBV20-1	TRBJ2-1	.	CSARDRGWRVSSYNEQFF	TGCAGTGCTAGAGATCGGGGATGGCGGGTTAGCTCCTACAATGAGCAGTTCTTC
.	TRBV18	TRBJ2-3	TRBD2	CASSPLTSGGGTQYF	TGTGCCAGCTCACCACTGACTAGCGGTGGGGGTACGCAGTATTTT
few	TRBV6-2/TRBV6-3	TRBJ1-2	.	CASSYSQLDYGYTF	TGTGCCAGCAGTTACTCTCAGCTCGACTATGGCTACACCTTC